Only one count was recorded for the clone carrying this T cell receptor beta chain. This specimen belongs to a study of blood T cell repertoires in COVID-19. About the research overall: Sites across the United States, Italy and Spain contributed samples from acute and convalescent COVID-19. In each case, the material was cDNA or gDNA derived from T cells, B-cell-depleted T cells, or PBMCs.

In the original analysis: Reference gene primer amplification gave nucleated cell count estimates. Only in-frame clones appear in the TCRdb table, and some are missing; sequencing was by immunoSEQ multiplex PCR. V, J and clone size reflect that table, while D and trimming were determined from the DNA. This table has about 110,000 clones, approximately 80% appearing once. This CDR3 is built from 13 residues. V was cut by 6 bases and J by 7 bases, with 15 bases left in between. The sequencing input was peripheral blood. This chain links TRBV12-3 or TRBV12-4 with TRBJ1-2; D is ambiguous. The source of this sequence is a woman aged 50 to 60 with acute or convalescent COVID-19. The CDR3 sequence: CASSLNPRGGYTF. The CDR3 nucleotides read TGTGCCAGCAGCCTAAACCCGAGAGGTGGCTACACCTTC.